This entry concerns a single T cell receptor beta chain. Libraries were prepared by immunoSEQ multiplex PCR; TCRdb keeps only in-frame clonotypes and omits some of them. The table has tens of thousands of clones, 75% to 90% seen once. These data belong to a study of OX40 agonist ivuxolimab in advanced cancers. The sequencing here drew on CD4+ or CD8+ T cells sorted from blood, taken in a trial of the OX40 agonist ivuxolimab. The clonotype originates from an adult with an advanced solid tumor such as melanoma, head and neck, liver or kidney cancer.

The CDR3 DNA is TGTGCCAGCAGTGAAATCGAGGGTGACGAGCAGTACTTC. This codes for CASSEIEGDEQYF. The rearrangement links TRBV2 to TRBJ2-7, with D perhaps TRBD2 (5 bases). The V gene's germline CDR1 is SNHLY and CDR2 FYNNEI. V lost 2 bases and J 5 bases, leaving 10 bases between the germline ends. The CDR3 runs 13 residues.